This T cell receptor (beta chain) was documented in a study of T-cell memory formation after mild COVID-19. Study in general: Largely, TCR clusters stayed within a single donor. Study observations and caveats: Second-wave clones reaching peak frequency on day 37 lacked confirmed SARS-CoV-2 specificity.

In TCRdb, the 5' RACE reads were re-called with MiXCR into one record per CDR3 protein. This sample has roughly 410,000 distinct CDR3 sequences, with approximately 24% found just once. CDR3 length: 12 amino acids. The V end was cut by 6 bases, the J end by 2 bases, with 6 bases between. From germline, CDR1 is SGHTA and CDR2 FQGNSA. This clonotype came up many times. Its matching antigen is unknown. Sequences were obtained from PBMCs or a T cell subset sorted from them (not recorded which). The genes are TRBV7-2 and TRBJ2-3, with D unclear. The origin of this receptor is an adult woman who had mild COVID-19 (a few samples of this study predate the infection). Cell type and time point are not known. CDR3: CASSAYTDTQYF. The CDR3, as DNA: TGTGCCAGCAGTGCTTACACAGATACGCAGTATTTT.